This T cell receptor (beta chain) was identified in a study of CD8 T cells in ankylosing spondylitis. Study-wide points: The study looked at matched synovial fluid samples from ankylosing spondylitis patients. Disease-linked clones were reported to be significantly enriched there. Ankylosing spondylitis blood appeared to be characterized by a TCR beta motif of several highly homologous variants.

V trimming: 3 bases; J trimming: 8 bases; junction bases outside the gene matches: 7. Germline loops: CDR1 SGHDN, CDR2 FVKESK. The CDR3 runs to 15 residues. Molecular-barcoded quantitative 5'-RACE produced these TCR beta libraries. TCRdb analysed the 5' RACE reads with MiXCR anew, one entry per CDR3 protein. The table includes around 770,000 distinct CDR3 sequences, 19% detected once. A remark on this clonotype: Its antigen is unidentified.

This chain connects TRBV14 to TRBJ2-1; 10 positions agree with TRBD2. This TCR was recovered from a male donor with ankylosing spondylitis. Sequencing used blood, either unsorted or a sorted T cell fraction (not recorded which). This CDR3 reads CASSQGGLANDEQFF. As DNA, the CDR3 is TGTGCCAGCAGCCAGGGGGGACTAGCGAACGATGAGCAGTTCTTC. Supplemented by reference TRBV14 and TRBJ2-1, the full variable domain reads EAGVTQFPSHSVIEKGQTVTLRCDPISGHDNLYWYRRVMGKEIKFLLHFVKESKQDESGMPNNRFLAERTGGTYSTLKVQPAELEDSGVYFCASSQGGLANDEQFFGPGTRLTVL.